This TCR beta chain was retrieved from a study of T cell responses to AZD1222 COVID-19 vaccine. Points from the study as a whole: At baseline, just a handful of AZD1222 recipients tested seropositive. Vaccine-associated CD4 TCRs spanned spike, dominant at 160-218 and 743-854.

The CDR3 runs to 11 residues. Germline lookup yields CDR1 DFQATT and CDR2 SNEGSKA (reference sequence). Regarding this clone: Antigen unknown. The junction departs from germline at one end; a sequencing error may be responsible. Different DNA sequences within this sample yield the same CDR3.

The method was immunoSEQ multiplex PCR; TCRdb's version includes in-frame clones alone and lacks a portion of them. The data show 90,000 to 130,000 clones, with roughly 92% seen just once and approximately 2.7% held by the top ten. J is TRBJ2-5 and V is TRBV20-1; D call uncertain. The receptor was derived from an adult who received the AZD1222 COVID-19 vaccine. The sample consisted of peripheral blood, taken 28 days after the second AZD1222 dose. The CDR3 sequence: CSAGDQETQYF. CDR3 bases: TGCAGTGCTGGAGACCAAGAGACCCAGTACTTC.